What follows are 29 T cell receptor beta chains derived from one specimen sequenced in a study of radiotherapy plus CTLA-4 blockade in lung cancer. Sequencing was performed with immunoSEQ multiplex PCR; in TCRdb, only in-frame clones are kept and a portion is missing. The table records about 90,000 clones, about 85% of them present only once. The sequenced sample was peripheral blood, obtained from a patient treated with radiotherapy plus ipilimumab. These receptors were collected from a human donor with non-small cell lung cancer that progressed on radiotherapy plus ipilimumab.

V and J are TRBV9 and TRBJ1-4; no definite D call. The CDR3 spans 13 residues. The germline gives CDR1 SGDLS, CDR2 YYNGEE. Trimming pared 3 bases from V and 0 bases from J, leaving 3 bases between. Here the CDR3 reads CASSGTTNEKLFF. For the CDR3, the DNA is TGTGCCAGCAGCGGAACAACTAATGAAAAACTGTTTTTT.

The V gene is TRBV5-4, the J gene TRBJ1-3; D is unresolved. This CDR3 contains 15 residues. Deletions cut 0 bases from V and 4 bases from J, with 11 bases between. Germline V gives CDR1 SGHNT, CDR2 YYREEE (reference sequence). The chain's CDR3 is CASSLAGREGNTIYF. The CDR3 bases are TGTGCCAGCAGCTTGGCCGGGAGGGAAGGAAACACCATATATTTT.

The CDR3 nucleotides read TGTGCCAGCTCACTAACGGAGGGGCACGGCTACACCTTC. This translates into CASSLTEGHGYTF. V gene TRBV18 combines with J gene TRBJ1-2, with D perhaps TRBD1 (5 bases). V lost 4 bases, J lost 8 bases, and 14 bases lay in between. This CDR3 is 13 amino acids long. Looked up from germline, CDR1 is KGHSH and CDR2 is LQKENI.

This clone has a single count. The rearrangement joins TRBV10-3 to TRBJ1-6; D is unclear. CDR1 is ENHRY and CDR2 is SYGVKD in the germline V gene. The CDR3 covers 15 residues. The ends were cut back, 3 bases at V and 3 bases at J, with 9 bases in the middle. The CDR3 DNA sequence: TGTGCCATCAGTGACATTGTCAGCTATAATTCACCCCTCCACTTT. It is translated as CAISDIVSYNSPLHF.

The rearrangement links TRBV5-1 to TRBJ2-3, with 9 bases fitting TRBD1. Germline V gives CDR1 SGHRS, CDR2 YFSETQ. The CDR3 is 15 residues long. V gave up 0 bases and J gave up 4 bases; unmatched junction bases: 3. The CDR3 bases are TGCGCCAGCAGCTTGGGGACAGGGGTGCCAGATACGCAGTATTTT. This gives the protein CASSLGTGVPDTQYF.

CDR3 sequence (DNA): TGCGCCAGCAGCCCGACAGGGAAGACAGATACGCAGTATTTT. Its translation is CASSPTGKTDTQYF. V usage is TRBV5-1 and J usage is TRBJ2-3, with TRBD1 matching over 7 bases. Germline V gene sequence: CDR1 SGHRS, CDR2 YFSETQ. The CDR3 extends over 14 amino acids. J lost 3 bases, V lost 4 bases, and 5 bases had no gene match.

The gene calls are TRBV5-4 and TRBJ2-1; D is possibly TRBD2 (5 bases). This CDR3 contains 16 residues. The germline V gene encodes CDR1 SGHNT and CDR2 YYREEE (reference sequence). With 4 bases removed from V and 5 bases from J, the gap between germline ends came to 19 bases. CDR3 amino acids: CASSPPGPRGDNEQFF. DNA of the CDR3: TGTGCCAGCAGCCCTCCCGGCCCTCGGGGAGACAATGAGCAGTTCTTC.

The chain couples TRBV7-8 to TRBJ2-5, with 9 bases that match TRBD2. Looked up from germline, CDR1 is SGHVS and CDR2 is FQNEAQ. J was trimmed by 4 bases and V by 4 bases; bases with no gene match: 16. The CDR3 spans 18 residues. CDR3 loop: CASSYGWLAGARGETQYF. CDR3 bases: TGTGCCAGCAGCTATGGGTGGTTAGCGGGGGCCCGGGGAGAGACCCAGTACTTC.

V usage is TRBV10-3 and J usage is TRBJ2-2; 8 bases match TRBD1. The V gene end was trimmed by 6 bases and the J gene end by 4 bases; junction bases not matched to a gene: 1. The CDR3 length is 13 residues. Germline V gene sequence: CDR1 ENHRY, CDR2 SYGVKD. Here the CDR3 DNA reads TGTGCCATCAGGGACAGGGTCACCGGGGAGCTGTTTTTT. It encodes CAIRDRVTGELFF.

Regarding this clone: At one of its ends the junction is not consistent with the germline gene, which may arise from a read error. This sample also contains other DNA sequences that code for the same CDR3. The CDR3, as DNA: TGCGCCAGCAGCTTGGTAGCGGACATGAACACTGAGGCTTTCTTT. Protein: CASSLVADMNTEAFF. The chain has TRBV5-1 and TRBJ1-1, with a weak D call TRBD1 (5 bases). The CDR3 has 15 residues. Germline CDR1 is SGHRS and CDR2 is YFSETQ.

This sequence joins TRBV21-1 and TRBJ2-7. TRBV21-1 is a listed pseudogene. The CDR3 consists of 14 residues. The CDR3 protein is CASSGRDGRYEQYF. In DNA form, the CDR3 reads TGTGCCAGCAGCGGCCGGGACGGTAGATACGAGCAGTACTTC.

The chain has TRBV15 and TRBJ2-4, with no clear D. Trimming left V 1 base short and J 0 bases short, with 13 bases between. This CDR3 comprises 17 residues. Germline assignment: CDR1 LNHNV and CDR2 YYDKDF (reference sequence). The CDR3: CATSRVTGELAKNIQYF. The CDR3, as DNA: TGTGCCACCAGCAGAGTGACGGGCGAACTAGCCAAAAACATTCAGTACTTC.

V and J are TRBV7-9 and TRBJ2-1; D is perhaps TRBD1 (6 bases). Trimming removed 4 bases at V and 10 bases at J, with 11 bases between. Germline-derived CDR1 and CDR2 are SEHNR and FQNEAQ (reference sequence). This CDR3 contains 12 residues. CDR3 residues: CASSSQGTEQFF. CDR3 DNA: TGTGCCAGCAGCTCCCAAGGGACAGAGCAGTTCTTC.

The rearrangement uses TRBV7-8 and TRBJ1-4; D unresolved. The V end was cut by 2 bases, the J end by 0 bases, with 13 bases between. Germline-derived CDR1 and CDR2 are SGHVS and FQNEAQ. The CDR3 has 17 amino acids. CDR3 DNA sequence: TGTGCCAGCAGCTTAAGCTGGCAGCCTGCAACTAATGAAAAACTGTTTTTT. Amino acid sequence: CASSLSWQPATNEKLFF.

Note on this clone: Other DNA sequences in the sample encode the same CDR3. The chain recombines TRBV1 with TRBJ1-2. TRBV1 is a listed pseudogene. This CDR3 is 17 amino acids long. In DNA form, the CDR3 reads TGCACCAGCAGCCAAGATCTGAGGTCGATGACGTTCTATGGCTACACCTTC. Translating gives CTSSQDLRSMTFYGYTF.

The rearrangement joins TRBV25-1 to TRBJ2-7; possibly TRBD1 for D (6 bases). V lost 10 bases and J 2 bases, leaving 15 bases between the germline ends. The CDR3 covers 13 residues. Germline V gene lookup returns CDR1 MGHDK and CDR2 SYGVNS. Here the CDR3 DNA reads TGTGCCAAGCCCCGACAGGACCCCTACGAGCAGTACTTC. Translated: CAKPRQDPYEQYF.

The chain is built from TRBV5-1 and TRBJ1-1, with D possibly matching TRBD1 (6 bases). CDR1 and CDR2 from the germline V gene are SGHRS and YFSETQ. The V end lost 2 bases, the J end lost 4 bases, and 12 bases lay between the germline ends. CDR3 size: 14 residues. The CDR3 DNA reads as TGCGCCAGCAGCTTCTTACAGGGAGGCACTGAAGCTTTCTTT. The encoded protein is CASSFLQGGTEAFF.

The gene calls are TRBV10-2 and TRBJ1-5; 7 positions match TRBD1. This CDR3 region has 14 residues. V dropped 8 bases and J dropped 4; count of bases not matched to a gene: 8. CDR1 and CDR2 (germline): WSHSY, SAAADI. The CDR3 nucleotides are TGCGCCAGCGGCGGGACAGAAATAAATCAGCCCCAGCATTTT. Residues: CASGGTEINQPQHF.

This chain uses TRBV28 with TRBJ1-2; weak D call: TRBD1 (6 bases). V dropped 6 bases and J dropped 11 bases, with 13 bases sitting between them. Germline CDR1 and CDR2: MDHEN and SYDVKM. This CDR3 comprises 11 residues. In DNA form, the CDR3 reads TGTGCCAGCAGGGGACAATCGAGTTACACCTTC. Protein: CASRGQSSYTF.

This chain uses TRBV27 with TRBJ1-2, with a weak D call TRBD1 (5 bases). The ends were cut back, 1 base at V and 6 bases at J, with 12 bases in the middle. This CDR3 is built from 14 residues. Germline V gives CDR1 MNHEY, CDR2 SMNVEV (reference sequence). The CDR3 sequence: CASSLWGRANGYTF. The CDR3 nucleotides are TGTGCCAGCAGTTTATGGGGCAGGGCGAATGGCTACACCTTC.

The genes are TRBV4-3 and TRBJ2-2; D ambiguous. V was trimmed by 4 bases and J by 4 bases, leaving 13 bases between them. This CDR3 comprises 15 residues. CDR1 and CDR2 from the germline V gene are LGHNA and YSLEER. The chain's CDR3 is CASSRANPGTGELFF. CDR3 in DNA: TGCGCCAGCAGCCGCGCAAATCCGGGCACCGGGGAGCTGTTTTTT.

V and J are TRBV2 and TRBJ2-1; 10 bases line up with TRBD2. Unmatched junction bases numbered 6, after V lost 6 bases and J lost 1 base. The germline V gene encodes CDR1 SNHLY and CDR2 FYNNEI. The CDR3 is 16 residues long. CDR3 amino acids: CASRHASGGSYNEQFF. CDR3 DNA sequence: TGTGCCAGCAGGCACGCTAGCGGGGGATCCTACAATGAGCAGTTCTTC.

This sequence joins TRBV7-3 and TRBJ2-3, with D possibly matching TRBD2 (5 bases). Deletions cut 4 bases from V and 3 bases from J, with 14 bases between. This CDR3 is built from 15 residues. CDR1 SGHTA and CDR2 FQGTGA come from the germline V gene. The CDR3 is CASSSSPRGTDTQYF. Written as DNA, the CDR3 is TGTGCCAGCAGCTCCAGTCCCCGGGGAACAGATACGCAGTATTTT.

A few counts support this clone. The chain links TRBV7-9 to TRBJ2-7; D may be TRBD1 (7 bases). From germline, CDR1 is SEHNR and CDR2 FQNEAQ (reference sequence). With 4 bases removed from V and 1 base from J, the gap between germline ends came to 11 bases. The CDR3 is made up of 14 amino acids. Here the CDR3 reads CASSWAGQSYEQYF. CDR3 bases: TGTGCCAGCAGCTGGGCGGGACAGTCCTACGAGCAGTACTTC.

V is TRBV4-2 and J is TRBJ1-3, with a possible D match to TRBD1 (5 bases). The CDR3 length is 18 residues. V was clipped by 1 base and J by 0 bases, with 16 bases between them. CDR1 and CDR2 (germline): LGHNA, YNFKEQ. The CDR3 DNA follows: TGTGCCAGCAGCCAAGTTGAGGGGCAGATGAGCTCTGGAAACACCATATATTTT. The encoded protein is CASSQVEGQMSSGNTIYF.

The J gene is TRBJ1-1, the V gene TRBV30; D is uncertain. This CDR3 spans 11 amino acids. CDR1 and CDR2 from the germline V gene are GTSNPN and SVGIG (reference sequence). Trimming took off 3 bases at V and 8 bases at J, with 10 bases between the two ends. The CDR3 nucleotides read TGTGCCTGGAGCCCCGGTACCGAAGCTTTCTTT. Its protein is CAWSPGTEAFF.

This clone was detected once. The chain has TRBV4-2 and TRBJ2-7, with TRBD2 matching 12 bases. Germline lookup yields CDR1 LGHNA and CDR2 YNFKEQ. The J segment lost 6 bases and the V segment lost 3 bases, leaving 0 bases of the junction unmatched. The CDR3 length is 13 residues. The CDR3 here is CASSQTSGGEQYF. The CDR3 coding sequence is TGTGCCAGCAGCCAGACTAGCGGGGGCGAGCAGTACTTC.

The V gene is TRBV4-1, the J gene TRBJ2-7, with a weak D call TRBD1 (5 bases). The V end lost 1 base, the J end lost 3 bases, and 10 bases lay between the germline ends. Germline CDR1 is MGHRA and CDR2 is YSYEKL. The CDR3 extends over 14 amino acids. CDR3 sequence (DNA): TGCGCCAGCAGCCAAGGAGTCGACAGCTACGAGCAGTACTTC. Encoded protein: CASSQGVDSYEQYF.

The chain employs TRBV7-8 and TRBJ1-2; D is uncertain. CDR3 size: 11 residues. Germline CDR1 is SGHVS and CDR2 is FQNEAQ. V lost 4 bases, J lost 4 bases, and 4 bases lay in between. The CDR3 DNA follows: TGTGCCAGCAGCTCTAGCTATGGCTACACCTTC. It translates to CASSSSYGYTF.